Listed below are T cell receptor beta chains from one sample, sequenced in a study of T cell repertoires in cytomegalovirus infection. TCRdb fed the reads into MiXCR, producing one record per CDR3 protein. The sample includes approximately 150,000 distinct CDR3 sequences, 5.5% to 8% of them seen just once. The sample taken for sequencing was PBMCs. The receptors originated from a human donor in good health (CMV status not recorded). Some clones in this sample may be carry-over from other donors' samples. Both conserved end residues are trimmed from each CDR3.

j_call: TRBJ2-3; v_call: TRBV12-3/TRBV12-4; cdr3_aa: ASREGLSDTQY
j_call: TRBJ2-5; v_call: TRBV29-1; cdr3_aa: SVTKVLLETQY
j_call: TRBJ1-4; v_call: TRBV29-1; cdr3_aa: SVRPPGQAEEKLF
j_call: TRBJ1-3; v_call: TRBV7-9; cdr3_aa: ASRLTGEGGNTIY
j_call: TRBJ2-7; v_call: TRBV6-1; cdr3_aa: ASRAGTGGFYEQY
j_call: TRBJ1-6; v_call: TRBV9; cdr3_aa: ASSGTGSYNSPLH
j_call: TRBJ2-3; v_call: TRBV18; cdr3_aa: ASSPLLAAGLTDTQY
j_call: TRBJ2-1; v_call: TRBV7-6; cdr3_aa: ASSLERASSYNEQF
j_call: TRBJ1-2; v_call: TRBV12-3/TRBV12-4; cdr3_aa: ASSLGWFREEGYT
j_call: TRBJ2-2; v_call: TRBV7-8; cdr3_aa: ASSQGTGGMNTGELF
j_call: TRBJ2-7; v_call: TRBV7-2; cdr3_aa: ASSLDGVGSYEQY
j_call: TRBJ2-2; v_call: TRBV11-2; cdr3_aa: ASSFRSGAPSNTGELF
j_call: TRBJ2-1; v_call: TRBV28; cdr3_aa: ASSTGTRTAYNEQF
j_call: TRBJ1-4; v_call: TRBV11-2; cdr3_aa: ASSLEWGEKLF
j_call: TRBJ1-5; v_call: TRBV19; cdr3_aa: ASSIFGASAGQPQH
j_call: TRBJ2-3; v_call: TRBV7-3; cdr3_aa: ASSLPGLADTQY
j_call: TRBJ1-4; v_call: TRBV11-2; cdr3_aa: ASSSPGQGREKLF
j_call: TRBJ2-7; v_call: TRBV6-6; cdr3_aa: ASRKDRGRFGEQY
j_call: TRBJ2-7; v_call: TRBV9; cdr3_aa: ASSGLATEEQY
j_call: TRBJ1-5; v_call: TRBV28; cdr3_aa: ASRTDNQPQH
j_call: TRBJ2-6; v_call: TRBV28; cdr3_aa: ASSHRLSRTRNFSGANVLT
j_call: TRBJ1-2; v_call: TRBV19; cdr3_aa: ASSIRQDRRGYGYT
j_call: TRBJ1-1; v_call: TRBV12-3/TRBV12-4; cdr3_aa: ASSFADLLNTEAF